This is a list of T cell receptor beta chains from one sample in a study of blood T cell repertoires in COVID-19. Using immunoSEQ multiplex PCR, the repertoire was profiled, and TCRdb retains in-frame clones only, with some absent. Of more than 100,000 clones in the sample, approximately 85% were seen once. The sequenced sample was peripheral blood. Source of these receptors: an older man with acute or convalescent COVID-19. Both conserved end residues are part of each CDR3. The D gene is left open where the match is weak. Expanded clones get a size class; other rows say once, few or many, or leave the size out.

clone_size	cdr3_length	d_call	j_call	v_call	cdr3_aa	cdr3_nt
.	15	TRBD2	TRBJ2-7	TRBV18	CASSLRTVGEGEQYF	TGTGCCAGCTCACTTCGGACCGTAGGGGAGGGCGAGCAGTACTTC
few	15	TRBD1	TRBJ1-2	TRBV29-1	CSVEDEGQNYYGYTF	TGCAGCGTTGAAGACGAGGGACAGAACTACTATGGCTACACCTTC
.	15	.	TRBJ2-1	TRBV11-3	CASSLTGTGNNEQFF	TGTGCCAGCAGCTTAACAGGGACGGGGAACAATGAGCAGTTCTTC
once	13	.	TRBJ1-4	TRBV19	CASIGGGAGKLFF	TGTGCCAGTATCGGGGGGGGCGCAGGAAAACTGTTTTTT
.	14	.	TRBJ1-3	TRBV20-1	CSASLGATGNTIYF	TGCAGTGCTAGTCTAGGGGCAACTGGAAACACCATATATTTT
.	13	.	TRBJ1-1	TRBV5-8	CASNSAVNTEAFF	TGTGCCAGCAACTCCGCGGTGAACACTGAAGCTTTCTTT
.	15	TRBD2	TRBJ2-3	TRBV7-3	CASSPGGAFTDTQYF	TGTGCCAGCAGCCCGGGGGGGGCATTCACAGATACGCAGTATTTT
.	13	.	TRBJ1-5	TRBV28	CASTTDSNQPQHF	TGTGCCAGCACTACAGATAGCAATCAGCCCCAGCATTTT
.	16	.	TRBJ2-7	TRBV28	CASSPIRSQGYYEQYF	TGTGCCAGCAGTCCAATCCGGAGCCAGGGCTACTACGAGCAGTACTTC
.	16	TRBD2	TRBJ2-2	TRBV7-2	CASNKEAGGFTGELFF	TGTGCCAGCAACAAGGAGGCGGGAGGGTTCACCGGGGAGCTGTTTTTT
.	15	TRBD1	TRBJ1-5	TRBV19	CASSIDQGAGQPQHF	TGTGCCAGTAGTATAGATCAGGGGGCAGGTCAGCCCCAGCATTTT
.	14	TRBD2	TRBJ2-1	TRBV29-1	CSVGLAGGPIWQFF	TGCAGCGTTGGGCTAGCGGGAGGGCCTATATGGCAGTTCTTC
.	16	TRBD2	TRBJ2-5	TRBV10-3	CAISEFQRGAQETQYF	TGTGCCATCAGTGAGTTTCAGCGGGGGGCGCAAGAGACCCAGTACTTC
.	15	.	TRBJ1-2	TRBV21-1	CASSNRRGRCYGYTF	TGTGCCAGCAGCAATCGGAGGGGGCGGTGCTATGGCTACACCTTC
.	13	.	TRBJ1-1	TRBV28	CASSGMGLLVAFF	TGTGCCAGCAGTGGAATGGGACTTCTGGTAGCTTTCTTT
once	14	TRBD2	TRBJ2-1	TRBV12-5	CASGLGTSYNEQFF	TGTGCTAGTGGTTTAGGGACTAGCTACAATGAGCAGTTCTTC
.	16	.	TRBJ1-2	TRBV13	CASSAGDFLGNYGYTF	TGTGCCAGCAGCGCCGGGGATTTTTTAGGGAACTATGGCTACACCTTC
.	11	TRBD1	TRBJ1-2	TRBV6-5	CASSQGSACTF	TGTGCCAGCTCACAGGGGTCCGCCTGCACCTTC
.	15	TRBD1	TRBJ1-2	TRBV7-9	CASSSLKTGGDGYTF	TGTGCCAGCAGCTCCCTCAAGACAGGGGGCGATGGCTACACCTTC
few	14	.	TRBJ1-2	TRBV27	CASGAGGQGNGYTF	TGTGCCAGCGGAGCCGGAGGTCAGGGGAATGGCTACACCTTC
.	13	TRBD2	TRBJ2-1	TRBV12-3/TRBV12-4	CACWTSGYNEQFF	TGTGCCTGCTGGACTAGCGGCTACAATGAGCAGTTCTTC